This T cell receptor (beta chain) is from a study of identical twins. Overall study results and limits: It was out-of-frame TCR alpha sharing in monozygotic twins that models underestimated. A lower insertion count was a feature of abundant cord blood beta clonotypes, with no such feature in memory repertoires.

Germline CDR1 and CDR2: SGHDN and FVKESK. The CDR3 loop spans 14 amino acids. With 4 bases removed from V and 5 bases from J, the gap between germline ends came to 12 bases. This clonotype was picked up many times. Its target is not known. Template switching created a universal primer site, and the cDNA included unique molecular identifiers. From the 5' RACE reads, TCRdb called clonotypes with MiXCR, one entry per CDR3 protein. The sample lists roughly 150,000 distinct CDR3 sequences, approximately 4% seen once, with roughly 8% in the top ten. Material: memory T cells sorted from blood. The chain has TRBV14 and TRBJ2-4, with D perhaps TRBD1 (5 bases). The source is a man aged 18 to 35 in good health. CDR3 coding DNA: TGTGCCAGCAGCCTAGGGGATAGACAAAACATTCAGTACTTC. Encoded protein: CASSLGDRQNIQYF.